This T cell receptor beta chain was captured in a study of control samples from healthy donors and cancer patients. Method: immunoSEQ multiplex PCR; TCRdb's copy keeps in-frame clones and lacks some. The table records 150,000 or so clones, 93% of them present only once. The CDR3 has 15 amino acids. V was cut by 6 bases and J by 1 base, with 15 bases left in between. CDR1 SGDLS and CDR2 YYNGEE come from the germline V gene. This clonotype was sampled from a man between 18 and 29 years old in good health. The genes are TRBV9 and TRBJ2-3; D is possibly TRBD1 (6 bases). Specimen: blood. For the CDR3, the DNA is TGTGCCAGCAACGTCCTACAGGGAGGCACAGATACGCAGTATTTT. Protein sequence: CASNVLQGGTDTQYF.